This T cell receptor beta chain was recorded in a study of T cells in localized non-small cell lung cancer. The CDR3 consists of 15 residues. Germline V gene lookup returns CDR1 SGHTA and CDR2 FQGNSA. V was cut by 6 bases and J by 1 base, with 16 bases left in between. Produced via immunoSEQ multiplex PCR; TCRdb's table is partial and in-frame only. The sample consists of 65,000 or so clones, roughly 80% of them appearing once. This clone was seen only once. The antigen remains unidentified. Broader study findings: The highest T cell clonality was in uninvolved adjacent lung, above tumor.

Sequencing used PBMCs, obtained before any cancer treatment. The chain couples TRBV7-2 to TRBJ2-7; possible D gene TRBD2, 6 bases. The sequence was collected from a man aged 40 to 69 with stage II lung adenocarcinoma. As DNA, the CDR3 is TGTGCCAGCAGGGCATCGGGACTCCCTTCCTACGAGCAGTACTTC. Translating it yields CASRASGLPSYEQYF.